This passage covers 8 T cell receptor beta chains from one sample sequenced in a study of blood T cell repertoires in COVID-19. Only in-frame clones appear in the TCRdb table, and some are missing; sequencing was by immunoSEQ multiplex PCR. The sample gives 53,000 or so clones, 75% to 95% of which show up once; 5.5% to 8% is in the top ten. Sequences were obtained from peripheral blood. The receptors stem from a middle-aged man with acute or convalescent COVID-19.

The rearrangement links TRBV9 to TRBJ2-1, with 10 bases identical to TRBD2. The germline V gene encodes CDR1 SGDLS and CDR2 YYNGEE. V shed 6 bases and J 8 bases; nucleotides not matched to a gene: 5. The CDR3 is 13 residues long. The CDR3 region is CASTVTSGHEQFF. The CDR3 coding sequence is TGTGCCAGCACGGTGACTAGCGGGCATGAGCAGTTCTTC.

The chain joins TRBV5-6 to TRBJ2-6; no reliable D call. The CDR3 length is 17 residues. Trimming shortened V by 2 bases and J by 0 bases, and 12 bases separated the two germline ends. The germline CDR1 and CDR2 sequences are SGHDT and YYEEEE. In nucleotides, the CDR3 is TGTGCCAGCAGCTTTGAGGCAGAAAGCTCTGGGGCCAACGTCCTGACTTTC. Translating gives CASSFEAESSGANVLTF.

This chain links TRBV29-1 with TRBJ2-3, with 9 bases that match TRBD1. CDR1 is SQVTM and CDR2 is ANQGSEA in the germline V gene. CDR3 length equals 13 residues. J gave up 11 bases and V 3 bases, and 9 bases lay outside the gene matches. Here the CDR3 reads CSVDGTGYRGQYF. Written as DNA, the CDR3 is TGCAGCGTTGATGGGACAGGGTACCGGGGGCAGTATTTT.

This clone showed up just once. This chain joins TRBV2 and TRBJ2-7; 9 nucleotides agree with TRBD1. The CDR3 runs 14 residues. Trimming took 2 bases from V and 7 from J; bases not matched to a gene: 6. Per germline, CDR1 SNHLY and CDR2 FYNNEI. The CDR3 reads CASSENRGLREQYF. The CDR3 nucleotides are TGTGCCAGCAGTGAAAACAGGGGGCTAAGAGAGCAGTACTTC. Together with reference TRBV2 and TRBJ2-7, the CDR3 gives the full variable domain: EPEVTQTPSHQVTQMGQEVILRCVPISNHLYFYWYRQILGQKVEFLVSFYNNEISEKSEIFDDQFSVERPDGSNFTLKIRSTKLEDSAMYFCASSENRGLREQYFGPGTRLTVT.

CDR3 DNA: TGTGCCAGCAGTACCCCCTCAACAGGTGCAACTAATGAAAAACTGTTTTTT. This translates into CASSTPSTGATNEKLFF. The V gene is TRBV28, the J gene TRBJ1-4; tentative D call: TRBD1 (5 bases). Trimming removed 5 bases from V and 0 bases from J, with 16 bases in between. Germline assignment: CDR1 MDHEN and CDR2 SYDVKM. The CDR3 is made up of 17 amino acids. The full variable domain, completed using reference TRBV28 and TRBJ1-4, is DVKVTQSSRYLVKRTGEKVFLECVQDMDHENMFWYRQDPGLGLRLIYFSYDVKMKEKGDIPEGYSVSREKKERFSLILESASTNQTSMYLCASSTPSTGATNEKLFFGSGTQLSVL.

The table lists this clone with a count of one. V and J are TRBV6-5 and TRBJ2-7; maybe TRBD2 (6 bases). The CDR3 covers 15 residues. Looked up from germline, CDR1 is MNHEY and CDR2 is SVGAGI. The germline V and J ends were trimmed by 5 bases and 4 bases, with 18 bases remaining between them. The CDR3 loop is CASSSVGGTGYEQYF. In DNA, the CDR3 is TGTGCCAGCAGTAGCGTCGGCGGGACCGGGTACGAGCAGTACTTC.

J is TRBJ1-2 and V is TRBV27, with TRBD1 matching over 9 bases. Germline trimming cut 5 bases from V and 3 bases from J; bases unmatched to any gene: 4. The CDR3 loop spans 14 amino acids. Germline lookup yields CDR1 MNHEY and CDR2 SMNVEV (reference sequence). CDR3 loop: CASSLQGAHYGYTF. CDR3 in DNA: TGTGCCAGCAGTCTACAGGGGGCTCACTATGGCTACACCTTC.

The J gene is TRBJ2-7, the V gene TRBV2, with 9 bases matching TRBD1. Germline V gene sequence: CDR1 SNHLY, CDR2 FYNNEI. J lost 6 bases, V lost 5 bases, and 5 bases had no gene match. This CDR3 has 13 residues. The CDR3 region has the DNA TGTGCCAGCAGTAAGACAGGGGGTGTCGAGCAGTACTTC. As protein: CASSKTGGVEQYF.